Each of the 9 T cell receptor beta chains below was sequenced from the same sample in a study of Graves' ophthalmopathy and Graves' hyperthyroidism. RNA transcripts were the template, and TCR beta CDR3 regions were amplified from them. Second-round multiplex PCR came after first-round RT-PCR with HTBI primers. TCRdb analysed the multiplex PCR reads with MiXCR anew, one entry per CDR3 protein. The data show 400,000 or so distinct CDR3 sequences, 15% to 17% seen once. The source material was peripheral blood. The source is a woman between 18 and 29 years old with stable Graves' hyperthyroidism.

This clonotype was seen repeatedly, ten times or more. The chain uses TRBV6-2 or TRBV6-3 and TRBJ2-7, with 9 bases that match TRBD2. Germline V gene data show CDR1 as MNHEY and CDR2 as SVGEGT. The CDR3 contains 14 residues. Unmatched junction bases numbered 3, after V lost 0 bases and J lost 6 bases. The CDR3 DNA sequence: TGTGCCAGCAGTTACTCGAGCGGGGGGAGCGAGCAGTACTTC. Its translation is CASSYSSGGSEQYF.

The J gene is TRBJ2-7, the V gene TRBV11-2, with 9 bases fitting TRBD1. With V trimmed by 5 bases and J by 3 bases, 11 bases remained unmatched. The V gene's germline CDR1 is SGHAT and CDR2 FQNNGV. This CDR3 region has 16 residues. The CDR3 bases are TGTGCCAGCAGCATCCTGGGTGGGACAGGGATCTACGAGCAGTACTTC. Translation: CASSILGGTGIYEQYF.

This clonotype has only one observation. The chain joins TRBV28 to TRBJ1-1; unclear D gene. The CDR3 contains 12 residues. V was clipped by 6 bases and J by 10 bases, with 15 bases between them. Germline CDR1 reads MDHEN; CDR2 reads SYDVKM. The CDR3 loop is CASSSFPGTAFF. In DNA, the CDR3 is TGTGCCAGCAGCTCCTTCCCGGGCACAGCTTTCTTT.

V is TRBV6-5 and J is TRBJ2-2; D is ambiguous. Looked up from germline, CDR1 is MNHEY and CDR2 is SVGAGI. The CDR3 totals 14 residues. V shed 7 bases and J shed 0 bases, with 9 bases lying between them. The CDR3: CASIRAPNTGELFF. The CDR3 nucleotides read TGTGCCAGCATTAGGGCACCGAACACCGGGGAGCTGTTTTTT.

This clonotype was counted at least ten times. The genes are TRBV20-1 and TRBJ2-2, with 8 bases aligning to TRBD2. CDR1 DFQATT and CDR2 SNEGSKA come from the germline V gene (reference sequence). V lost 1 base, J lost 2 bases, and 6 bases stayed unmatched. This CDR3 region has 16 residues. The CDR3 reads CSARGPSGGNTGELFF. CDR3 bases: TGCAGTGCTAGAGGGCCAAGCGGGGGTAACACCGGGGAGCTGTTTTTT.

This clonotype was counted ten times or more. The genes are TRBV4-2 and TRBJ2-7; TRBD2 matches 8 bases. V shed 2 bases, J shed 0 bases, and the junction held 12 bases outside the gene matches. This CDR3 region has 18 residues. Germline-derived CDR1 and CDR2 are LGHNA and YNFKEQ. The CDR3 DNA sequence: TGTGCCAGCAGCCAACCCTCGAGCGGGGGAAGACACTCCTACGAGCAGTACTTC. Residues: CASSQPSSGGRHSYEQYF.

The table lists this clonotype with many counts. The J gene is TRBJ1-1, the V gene TRBV9; no reliable D call. V was cut by 1 base and J by 0 bases, with 7 bases left in between. This CDR3 is built from 14 residues. The V gene's germline CDR1 is SGDLS and CDR2 YYNGEE. The CDR3: CASSVKQMNTEAFF. CDR3 nucleotides: TGTGCCAGCAGCGTAAAGCAAATGAACACTGAAGCTTTCTTT.

This clonotype was observed at least ten times. The chain has TRBV3-1 and TRBJ2-2; unclear D gene. This CDR3 has 12 residues. CDR1 and CDR2 from the germline V gene are LGHDT and YNNKEL (reference sequence). V was pared by 3 bases and J by 6 bases, with 5 bases between. CDR3 protein: CASSHTAGELFF. CDR3 nucleotides: TGTGCCAGCAGCCATACCGCCGGGGAGCTGTTTTTT.

This clonotype was detected many times. The chain is built from TRBV12-3 or TRBV12-4 and TRBJ1-1; tentative D call: TRBD1 (5 bases). V gave up 4 bases and J gave up 4 bases, with 13 bases separating them. This CDR3 region has 14 residues. The CDR3 reads CASSSPGGGTEAFF. In nucleotides, the CDR3 is TGTGCCAGCAGTTCACCCGGGGGGGGCACTGAAGCTTTCTTT.